What follows are 10 T cell receptor beta chains derived from one specimen sequenced in a study of cytotoxic CD8 clonotypes in ibrutinib-treated CLL. Profiled with immunoSEQ multiplex PCR; TCRdb holds only in-frame clones, not every one. The sample holds 120,000 to 150,000 clones, around 77% seen once. The sequenced sample was PBMCs, obtained after 12 months of ibrutinib treatment. The receptors shown here come from a human donor with chronic lymphocytic leukemia.

The V call is TRBV6-1, the J call TRBJ2-7; 9 nucleotides agree with TRBD1. CDR1 and CDR2 from the germline V gene are MNHNS and SASEGT. Trimming took 0 bases from V and 8 from J; bases not matched to a gene: 5. The CDR3 is made up of 14 amino acids. CDR3 region: CASSEAGQGRKQYF. The CDR3 DNA is TGTGCCAGCAGTGAAGCGGGACAGGGTAGGAAGCAGTACTTC.

The J gene is TRBJ2-1, the V gene TRBV19; the match to TRBD1 covers 10 bases. Trimming at V came to 3 bases and at J to 9 bases, leaving 5 bases not matched to a gene. CDR3 size: 14 residues. The germline V gene encodes CDR1 LNHDA and CDR2 SQIVND (reference sequence). The CDR3 DNA is TGTGCCAGTAGTATTGGACAGGGGGTTTTTGAGCAGTTCTTC. Amino acid sequence: CASSIGQGVFEQFF.

The chain links TRBV4-1 to TRBJ1-1; unclear D gene. This CDR3 comprises 16 residues. The germline CDR1 and CDR2 sequences are MGHRA and YSYEKL. Between the trimmed V and J ends, which lost 1 base and 6 bases, there was a span of 18 bases. The CDR3 reads CASSQGYGPAPAEAFF. The CDR3 region has the DNA TGCGCCAGCAGCCAAGGTTATGGACCAGCCCCTGCTGAAGCTTTCTTT.

This clone was observed a single time. The chain uses TRBV19 and TRBJ2-7, with no clear D. Trimming shortened V by 3 bases and J by 1 base, and 10 bases separated the two germline ends. This CDR3 has 14 amino acids. Germline V gives CDR1 LNHDA, CDR2 SQIVND (reference sequence). This chain's CDR3 is CASSISILSYEQYF. The CDR3 nucleotides read TGTGCCAGTAGTATTTCGATTCTTTCCTACGAGCAGTACTTC.

V and J are TRBV18 and TRBJ2-5; D is unclear. V was trimmed by 0 bases and J by 2 bases, leaving 7 bases between them. CDR3 length: 14 amino acids. CDR1 KGHSH and CDR2 LQKENI come from the germline V gene. The CDR3: CASSPPMGQETQYF. The CDR3 DNA sequence: TGTGCCAGCTCACCACCGATGGGGCAAGAGACCCAGTACTTC. The complete variable domain, with remaining parts taken from reference TRBV18 and TRBJ2-5, reads NAGVMQNPRHLVRRRGQEARLRCSPMKGHSHVYWYRQLPEEGLKFMVYLQKENIIDESGMPKERFSAEFPKEGPSILRIQQVVRGDSAAYFCASSPPMGQETQYFGPGTRLLVL.

The rearrangement joins TRBV5-1 to TRBJ1-4; D not resolved. Germline CDR1 is SGHRS and CDR2 is YFSETQ. The V end was cut by 1 base, the J end by 3 bases, with 10 bases between. The CDR3 is 15 residues long. Written as DNA, the CDR3 is TGCGCCAGCAGCTTGCTCGGTGCAGCTAATGAAAAACTGTTTTTT. Its translation: CASSLLGAANEKLFF.

This chain uses TRBV5-1 with TRBJ1-5; no firm D call. Trimming took 0 bases from V and 4 from J, leaving 8 bases between them. This CDR3 has 14 residues. Per germline, CDR1 SGHRS and CDR2 YFSETQ. The CDR3 sequence is CASSLGQENQPQHF. Here the CDR3 DNA reads TGCGCCAGCAGCTTGGGGCAGGAGAATCAGCCCCAGCATTTT.

The gene calls are TRBV6-5 and TRBJ2-7; the D gene is possibly TRBD1 (6 bases). CDR3 length equals 12 residues. CDR1 MNHEY and CDR2 SVGAGI come from the germline V gene. The V and J ends lost 7 bases and 2 bases respectively, with 9 bases between them. The CDR3 sequence: CASKTGPYEQYF. The CDR3 DNA reads TGTGCCAGCAAGACAGGCCCCTACGAGCAGTACTTC.

The rearrangement links TRBV11-2 to TRBJ2-7; TRBD2 might be the D (7 bases). The CDR3 is 15 amino acids. Germline V CDR1 and CDR2: SGHAT, FQNNGV. Deletions cut 3 bases from V and 0 bases from J, with 12 bases between. This CDR3 reads CASSFRGGGSYEQYF. The CDR3, as DNA: TGTGCCAGCAGCTTTAGGGGGGGAGGCTCCTACGAGCAGTACTTC. Filled out from reference TRBV11-2 and TRBJ2-7, the complete variable domain reads EAGVAQSPRYKIIEKRQSVAFWCNPISGHATLYWYQQILGQGPKLLIQFQNNGVVDDSQLPKDRFSAERLKGVDSTLKIQPAKLEDSAVYLCASSFRGGGSYEQYFGPGTRLTVT.

This clone was counted between two and nine times. V usage is TRBV7-9 and J usage is TRBJ1-1; D remains unclear. The CDR3 covers 10 residues. V was clipped by 5 bases and J by 9 bases, with 7 bases between them. CDR1 and CDR2 (germline): SEHNR, FQNEAQ (reference sequence). CDR3 sequence: CASSADKAFF. CDR3 in DNA: TGTGCCAGCAGCGCAGACAAAGCTTTCTTT. Full variable domain (rest looked up from reference TRBV7-9 and TRBJ1-1): DTGVSQNPRHKITKRGQNVTFRCDPISEHNRLYWYRQTLGQGPEFLTYFQNEAQLEKSRLLSDRFSAERPKGSFSTLEIQRTEQGDSAMYLCASSADKAFFGQGTRLTVV.